One sample yielded the 2 T cell receptor beta chains listed below, sequenced in a study of CD8 T cells in Susac syndrome. An amount of RNA that ranged from about 0.45 to 1 ug was reverse transcribed with random hexamers. Each CDR3 protein gets one entry after TCRdb re-called the immunoSEQ multiplex PCR reads with MiXCR. The sample lists tens of thousands of distinct CDR3 sequences, about 95% occurring once. Sequencing was done on a sample of CD8+ T cells from PBMCs. The receptors originated from a human donor with Susac syndrome.

This chain connects TRBV20-1 to TRBJ2-7; D call uncertain. Germline V lookup: CDR1 DFQATT, CDR2 SNEGSKA (reference sequence). Trimming shortened V by 3 bases and J by 1 base, and 4 bases separated the two germline ends. The CDR3 is made up of 11 amino acids. CDR3 in amino acids: CSASQSYEQYF. The CDR3 bases are TGCAGTGCTAGCCAATCCTACGAGCAGTACTTC.

The rearrangement joins TRBV29-1 to TRBJ2-5, with a weak D call TRBD1 (6 bases). This CDR3 is 11 amino acids long. Germline loops: CDR1 SQVTM, CDR2 ANQGSEA. V lost 6 bases and J 3 bases, leaving 8 bases between the germline ends. CDR3 nucleotide sequence: TGCAGCGTCTACAGGGAAGAGACCCAGTACTTC. It codes for CSVYREETQYF.